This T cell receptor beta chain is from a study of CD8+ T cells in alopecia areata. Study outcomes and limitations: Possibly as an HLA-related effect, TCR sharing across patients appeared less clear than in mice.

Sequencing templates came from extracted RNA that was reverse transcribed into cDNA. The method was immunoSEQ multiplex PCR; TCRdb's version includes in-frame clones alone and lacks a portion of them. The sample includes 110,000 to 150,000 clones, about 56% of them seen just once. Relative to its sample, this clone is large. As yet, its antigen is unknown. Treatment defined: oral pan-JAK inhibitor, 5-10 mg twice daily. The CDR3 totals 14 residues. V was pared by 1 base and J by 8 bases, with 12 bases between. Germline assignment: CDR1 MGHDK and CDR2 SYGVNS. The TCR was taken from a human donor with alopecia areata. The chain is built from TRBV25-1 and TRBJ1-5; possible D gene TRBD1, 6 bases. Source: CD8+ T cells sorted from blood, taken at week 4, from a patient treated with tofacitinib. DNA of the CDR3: TGTGCCAGCAGTGAATGGGGGGCGTTGGAGCCCCAGCATTTT. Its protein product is CASSEWGALEPQHF.